This TCR beta chain originates from a study of blood T cells in healthy people across ages. Alongside a J-beta primer mix, a sample-barcoded 5' primer served in a second PCR lasting roughly 7 to 12 cycles. TCRdb processed the 5' RACE reads anew with MiXCR; each CDR3 protein has one entry. The repertoire holds 850,000 to 1,100,000 distinct CDR3 sequences, with under 40% as singletons. V was shortened by 3 bases and J by 3 bases, with 14 bases between the two germline ends. CDR1 SEHNR and CDR2 FQNEAQ come from the germline V gene (reference sequence). The CDR3 is 15 amino acids. Study-wide findings and caveats: Possibly confounding the expanded clonotype changes was the fact that donor CMV status was unknown.

This clonotype was seen more than once but under ten times. As yet, its antigen is unknown. The sequence was obtained from a man aged 18 to 35 in good health. The material sequenced was blood. The rearrangement joins TRBV7-9 to TRBJ1-1; D gene uncertain. CDR3 bases: TGTGCCAGCAGCTTGAGTGGCCCGCGGGACACTGAAGCTTTCTTT. As protein: CASSLSGPRDTEAFF.